This entry features one T cell receptor beta chain sequence. These data are taken from a study of shared clonotypes between healthy human individuals. V was trimmed by 1 base and J by 3 bases, leaving 15 bases between them. The CDR3 covers 17 residues. Germline values: CDR1 LNHNV, CDR2 YYDKDF (reference sequence). Produced via immunoSEQ multiplex PCR; TCRdb's table is partial and in-frame only. The sample includes about 380,000 clones, about 96% of them seen just once. The chain has TRBV15 and TRBJ2-2; D gene uncertain. The sequenced sample consisted of memory CD8+ T cells sorted from blood. The subset: CD45RO+ cells pooled with CCR7-negative TemRA cells. This clonotype was obtained from a man aged 25 to 40 in good health. The CDR3 is CATSRVGSRSYTGELFF. In DNA form, the CDR3 reads TGTGCCACCAGCAGAGTGGGCTCACGCTCCTACACCGGGGAGCTGTTTTTT.